This T cell receptor beta chain appears in the sequencing data of a study of blood T cell repertoires in COVID-19. This clone was recorded only once. Participant ages covered roughly 18 to 90 years across around 25 US areas. Two negative PCRs, clearance, or symptom resolution had been documented for recovered Cohort 3 donors. Germline assignment: CDR1 LNHDA and CDR2 SQIVND (reference sequence). With V trimmed by 8 bases and J by 0 bases, 7 bases remained unmatched. The CDR3 sequence is 16 residues long. Profiling relied on immunoSEQ multiplex PCR, and the TCRdb table lists in-frame clones only, not all of them. This sample carries about 220,000 clones, approximately 83% of them seen once, and the ten largest clones take about 3.3%.

Sequencing was done on a sample of PBMCs or T cells enriched from blood (not recorded which). The sequence derives from a woman aged 55-70 years who had recovered from COVID-19. The chain combines TRBV19 with TRBJ1-5; 10 bases match TRBD1. The CDR3 here is CASSLRDRGSNQPQHF. The DNA for the CDR3 is TGTGCCAGTTCCCTACGGGACAGGGGTAGCAATCAGCCCCAGCATTTT.